This is a list of T cell receptor beta chains from one sample in a study of T cell responses to AZD1222 COVID-19 vaccine. TCRdb keeps only in-frame clones here, not all; method: immunoSEQ multiplex PCR. The repertoire holds about 160,000 clones, with around nine tenths as singletons. Specimen: peripheral blood, collected 28 days after the second AZD1222 dose. The source of these receptors is an adult who received the AZD1222 COVID-19 vaccine. Both conserved end residues are part of each CDR3. The D gene is left open where the match is weak. Clone size appears in some rows only: once, few, many, or a class for an expanded clone.

CDR3 protein | CDR3 DNA | J gene | V gene | D gene | clone size
CASSKWDPNTGELFF | TGTGCCAGTAGTAAATGGGATCCGAACACCGGGGAGCTGTTTTTT | TRBJ2-2 | TRBV19 | - | -
CASSLGYNEQFF | TGTGCCAGCAGCTTGGGGTACAATGAGCAGTTCTTC | TRBJ2-1 | TRBV11-3 | - | -
CASSQWRRVANYGYTF | TGTGCCAGCAGCCAATGGAGAAGGGTGGCTAACTATGGCTACACCTTC | TRBJ1-2 | TRBV5-6 | - | -
CSASLGYGYTF | TGCAGTGCAAGTCTGGGGTATGGCTACACCTTC | TRBJ1-2 | TRBV20-1 | - | -
CSVERPLWGAEGEQFF | TGCAGCGTTGAAAGGCCCCTGTGGGGCGCGGAGGGTGAGCAGTTCTTC | TRBJ2-1 | TRBV29-1 | - | -
CASSIQGSSYNEQFF | TGTGCCAGCAGCATACAGGGGAGCTCCTACAATGAGCAGTTCTTC | TRBJ2-1 | TRBV7-2 | TRBD1 | -
CATRDFQETQYF | TGTGCCACCCGGGACTTCCAAGAGACCCAGTACTTC | TRBJ2-5 | TRBV12-3/TRBV12-4 | - | once
CASSLASNQPQHF | TGTGCCAGCAGCTTGGCCAGCAATCAGCCCCAGCATTTT | TRBJ1-5 | TRBV7-9 | - | -
CASSFVSGWGGDTDTQYF | TGTGCCAGCAGTTTCGTCTCAGGCTGGGGGGGGGACACAGATACGCAGTATTTT | TRBJ2-3 | TRBV27 | TRBD2 | -
CASSPAGVGASYEQYF | TGTGCCAGCAGCCCTGCCGGCGTAGGAGCCTCCTACGAGCAGTACTTC | TRBJ2-7 | TRBV5-6 | - | -
CASSRTGDRADGYTF | TGTGCCAGCAGCAGAACAGGGGACAGGGCGGACGGCTACACCTTC | TRBJ1-2 | TRBV2 | TRBD1 | -
CASSSWDSLSYGYTF | TGTGCCAGCAGTTCCTGGGACAGCCTTTCCTATGGCTACACCTTC | TRBJ1-2 | TRBV27 | TRBD1 | -
CASSQRQGNQPQHF | TGTGCCAGCAGCCAACGACAGGGAAATCAGCCCCAGCATTTT | TRBJ1-5 | TRBV3-1/TRBV3-2 | TRBD1 | -
CASGWGRRYGYTF | TGTGCCAGCGGGTGGGGGCGCCGGTATGGCTACACCTTC | TRBJ1-2 | TRBV3-1/TRBV3-2 | - | -
CASSLPGTGGYTF | TGTGCCAGCAGCTTACCCGGGACCGGTGGCTACACCTTC | TRBJ1-2 | TRBV7-2 | - | -
CASSLLSQPYEQYF | TGCGCCAGCAGCTTGCTGTCCCAGCCATATGAGCAGTACTTC | TRBJ2-7 | TRBV5-1 | - | -
CASTLAGLLVNEQFF | TGTGCCAGCACCTTAGCGGGTTTACTCGTAAATGAGCAGTTCTTC | TRBJ2-1 | TRBV6-6 | TRBD2 | -
CASSFGSDSPLHF | TGTGCCAGCAGTTTTGGGTCTGATTCACCCCTCCACTTT | TRBJ1-6 | TRBV27 | - | few
CAWSIGLSGGETQYF | TGTGCCTGGAGCATAGGACTTTCCGGTGGGGAGACCCAGTACTTC | TRBJ2-5 | TRBV30 | - | -
CASSPGTGSNSPLHF | TGTGCCAGCAGCCCCGGGACAGGGAGTAATTCACCCCTCCACTTT | TRBJ1-6 | TRBV14 | TRBD1 | -
CASRDTDPYEQYF | TGTGCCAGCCGGGACACAGATCCCTACGAGCAGTACTTC | TRBJ2-7 | TRBV27 | - | few
CASGLGQGDYEQYF | TGTGCTAGTGGTTTGGGACAGGGGGACTACGAGCAGTACTTC | TRBJ2-7 | TRBV12-5 | TRBD1 | -
CASSDPGYGYTF | TGTGCCAGCAGTGATCCGGGTTATGGCTACACCTTC | TRBJ1-2 | TRBV6-1 | - | -
CASGQQTSGYTF | TGTGCCAGCGGGCAGCAAACGTCGGGCTACACCTTC | TRBJ1-2 | TRBV2 | - | -
CASSPFKTATNTEAFF | TGTGCCAGCAGCCCTTTCAAAACAGCGACGAACACTGAAGCTTTCTTT | TRBJ1-1 | TRBV6-2/TRBV6-3 | - | -